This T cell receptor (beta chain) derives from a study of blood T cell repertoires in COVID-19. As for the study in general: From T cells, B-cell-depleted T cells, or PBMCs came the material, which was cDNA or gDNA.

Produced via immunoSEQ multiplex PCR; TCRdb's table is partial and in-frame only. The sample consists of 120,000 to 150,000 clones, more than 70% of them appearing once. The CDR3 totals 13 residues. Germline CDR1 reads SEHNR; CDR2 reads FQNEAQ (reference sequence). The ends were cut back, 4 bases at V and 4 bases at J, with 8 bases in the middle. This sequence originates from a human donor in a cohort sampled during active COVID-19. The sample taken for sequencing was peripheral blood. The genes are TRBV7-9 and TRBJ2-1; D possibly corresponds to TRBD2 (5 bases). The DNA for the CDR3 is TGTGCCAGCAGCTCCGGGGTGTACAATGAGCAGTTCTTC. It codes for CASSSGVYNEQFF.